This entry lists 23 T cell receptor beta chains sequenced from one sample in a study of T cell responses to AZD1222 COVID-19 vaccine (dated by TCRdb to the early 2020s). This specimen's time point label, per the study, means: about 28 days (+/-7) after the second vaccine dose. Receptor libraries were prepared by the immunoSEQ multiplex PCR assay. The table was pulled from immuneACCESS by TCRdb, which kept in-frame rearrangements only. Such tables lose some clones; where checked, under half of the loss comes from unresolved V genes, and the rest has no known cause. The sample table contains approximately 130,000 clones; only one count was recorded for approximately 91% of them. In total, the top ten clones hold roughly 5.7% of the sample. Sequencing was performed on peripheral blood, taken 28 days after the second AZD1222 dose. Receptors originate from an adult who received the AZD1222 COVID-19 vaccine.

V gene TRBV7-2 combines with J gene TRBJ2-1; TRBD2 matches 7 bases. Germline CDR1 is SGHTA and CDR2 is FQGNSA. The CDR3 has 15 amino acids. The V and J ends lost 4 bases and 6 bases, in that order; junction bases with no gene match: 9. CDR3 loop: CASSSGLGRGNEQFF. The CDR3 DNA reads TGTGCCAGCAGCTCCGGACTAGGTAGGGGCAATGAGCAGTTCTTC.

V usage is TRBV5-1 and J usage is TRBJ1-2, with unresolved D. Germline CDR1 reads SGHRS; CDR2 reads YFSETQ. V gave up 0 bases and J gave up 0 bases, with 6 bases separating them. The CDR3 contains 14 residues. CDR3 amino acids: CASSLDSPNYGYTF. The CDR3, as DNA: TGCGCCAGCAGCTTGGACAGCCCTAACTATGGCTACACCTTC.

The J gene is TRBJ1-5, the V gene TRBV19; D gene unclear. V was clipped by 3 bases and J by 5 bases, with 11 bases between them. The CDR3 is made up of 14 amino acids. Germline CDR1 and CDR2: LNHDA and SQIVND (reference sequence). CDR3 nucleotides: TGTGCCAGTAGTATTTCCAGCCTCTATCAGCCCCAGCATTTT. Residues: CASSISSLYQPQHF.

This clone was detected only a few times. This chain joins TRBV3-1 (or the pseudogene TRBV3-2) and TRBJ1-1; D gene uncertain. V lost 1 base and J lost 12, with 18 bases in between. CDR1 and CDR2 from the germline V gene are LGHDT and YNNKEL (reference sequence). The CDR3 spans 14 residues. The CDR3 loop is CASSQGADRGWTFF. The CDR3 region has the DNA TGTGCCAGCAGCCAAGGGGCCGACCGGGGATGGACTTTCTTT.

The chain uses TRBV6-5 and TRBJ2-7, with TRBD1 matching over 7 bases. The germline V gene has CDR1 MNHEY and CDR2 SVGAGI. The V gene end was trimmed by 3 bases and the J gene end by 3 bases; junction bases not matched to a gene: 11. CDR3 length equals 16 residues. The CDR3 reads CASSYGPGQRIYEQYF. The DNA of the CDR3 is TGTGCCAGCAGTTATGGTCCGGGACAGAGGATCTACGAGCAGTACTTC.

This clone was counted a few times. The V gene is TRBV6-2 or TRBV6-3, the J gene TRBJ1-1, with D hard to call. Germline V CDR1 and CDR2: MNHEY, SVGEGT. Trimming stripped 5 bases from V and 3 bases from J, with 7 bases between. The CDR3 is 12 residues long. The CDR3 DNA reads TGTGCCAGCAGTCCCCCATACACTGAAGCTTTCTTT. Translating gives CASSPPYTEAFF.

The chain joins TRBV28 to TRBJ2-7; 13 bases map to TRBD2. CDR3 length: 14 residues. V dropped 5 bases and J dropped 3; count of bases not matched to a gene: 1. In germline, CDR1 is MDHEN, CDR2 SYDVKM. The CDR3 DNA reads TGTGCCAGCAGTAGGACTAGCGGGAGCTACGAGCAGTACTTC. It yields the protein CASSRTSGSYEQYF.

J is TRBJ2-3 and V is TRBV11-3; D possibly corresponds to TRBD2 (7 bases). V was trimmed by 4 bases and J by 3 bases, leaving 17 bases between them. The CDR3 is 16 residues long. Germline CDR1 and CDR2: SGHNT and YENEEA. The CDR3 region is CASSSRGGGPTDTQYF. The DNA of the CDR3 is TGTGCCAGCAGCTCAAGGGGGGGAGGACCGACAGATACGCAGTATTTT.

In its sample, this clone was seen a few times. The V call is TRBV7-2, the J call TRBJ2-2, with TRBD2 as a possible D gene (6 bases). This CDR3 has 16 residues. V lost 5 bases and J lost 1, with 14 bases in between. The germline CDR1 and CDR2 sequences are SGHTA and FQGNSA. The CDR3 here is CASSPRDFLNTGELFF. The DNA of the CDR3 is TGTGCCAGCAGCCCCAGGGACTTCCTGAACACCGGGGAGCTGTTTTTT. Supplemented by reference TRBV7-2 and TRBJ2-2, the full variable domain reads GAGVSQSPSNKVTEKGKDVELRCDPISGHTALYWYRQSLGQGLEFLIYFQGNSAPDKSGLPSDRFSAERTGGSVSTLTIQRTQQEDSAVYLCASSPRDFLNTGELFFGEGSRLTVL.

This chain joins TRBV7-8 and TRBJ2-7; D may correspond to TRBD1 or TRBD2 (7 bases each). Germline V gene sequence: CDR1 SGHVS, CDR2 FQNEAQ. CDR3 length: 15 amino acids. The V gene lost 3 bases and the J gene lost 7 bases, with 19 bases spanning the gap. This CDR3 is CASSLKGQRGVEQYF. In DNA, the CDR3 is TGTGCCAGCAGCTTGAAGGGACAGCGGGGTGTGGAGCAGTACTTC.

Comments on this clone: The same CDR3 can be traced to other DNA sequences in this sample. The chain links TRBV7-8 to TRBJ2-2, with a possible D match to TRBD1 (6 bases). The CDR3 contains 16 residues. The germline gives CDR1 SGHVS, CDR2 FQNEAQ. V was trimmed by 5 bases and J by 2 bases, leaving 15 bases between them. CDR3 nucleotides: TGTGCCAGCAGCCTGGACAGTAGACTTAACACCGGGGAGCTGTTTTTT. It encodes CASSLDSRLNTGELFF.

The chain has TRBV7-8 and TRBJ1-5, with 8 positions matching TRBD1. Germline assignment: CDR1 SGHVS and CDR2 FQNEAQ. This CDR3 region has 18 residues. The junction had 9 bases not matched to a gene; V was cut back by 2 bases and J by 0 bases. The CDR3 DNA is TGTGCCAGCAGCTTAAGTAGCAGGGGGCCTAGTAGCAATCAGCCCCAGCATTTT. Translation gives CASSLSSRGPSSNQPQHF. Full variable domain (rest looked up from reference TRBV7-8 and TRBJ1-5): GAGVSQSPRYKVAKRGQDVALRCDPISGHVSLFWYQQALGQGPEFLTYFQNEAQLDKSGLPSDRFFAERPEGSVSTLKIQRTQQEDSAVYLCASSLSSRGPSSNQPQHFGDGTRLSIL.

The chain has TRBV6-5 and TRBJ1-4; 9 bases are shared with TRBD1. Germline CDR1 reads MNHEY; CDR2 reads SVGAGI. V lost 4 bases, J lost 6 bases, and 6 bases stayed unmatched. The CDR3 has 15 amino acids. CDR3 bases: TGTGCCAGCAGTTCCGGACAGGGGATTTATGAAAAACTGTTTTTT. Amino acid sequence: CASSSGQGIYEKLFF.

The J gene is TRBJ2-4, the V gene TRBV28; D might be TRBD2 (5 bases). Germline values: CDR1 MDHEN, CDR2 SYDVKM. V was pared by 6 bases and J by 0 bases, with 12 bases between. There are 15 residues in the CDR3. CDR3 DNA sequence: TGTGCCAGCAGCCCCGCGGGCCTAGCCAAAAACATTCAGTACTTC. This encodes CASSPAGLAKNIQYF. Based on the CDR3 plus reference TRBV28 and TRBJ2-4, the full variable domain is DVKVTQSSRYLVKRTGEKVFLECVQDMDHENMFWYRQDPGLGLRLIYFSYDVKMKEKGDIPEGYSVSREKKERFSLILESASTNQTSMYLCASSPAGLAKNIQYFGAGTRLSVL.

J is TRBJ2-1 and V is TRBV28, with TRBD2 matching over 11 bases. The CDR3 sequence is 14 residues long. V trimming: 2 bases; J trimming: 8 bases; junction bases outside the gene matches: 2. CDR1 MDHEN and CDR2 SYDVKM come from the germline V gene. The CDR3 loop is CASSLTSGSHEQFF. CDR3 DNA: TGTGCCAGCAGTTTAACTAGCGGGAGCCATGAGCAGTTCTTC. The full variable domain, completed using reference TRBV28 and TRBJ2-1, is DVKVTQSSRYLVKRTGEKVFLECVQDMDHENMFWYRQDPGLGLRLIYFSYDVKMKEKGDIPEGYSVSREKKERFSLILESASTNQTSMYLCASSLTSGSHEQFFGPGTRLTVL.

This clone appeared a few times. This chain uses TRBV19 with TRBJ1-4; perhaps TRBD1 as D (5 bases). Trimming cost V 5 bases and J 3 bases, with 16 bases left between them. This CDR3 is built from 16 residues. CDR1 is LNHDA, CDR2 SQIVND, per germline (reference sequence). CDR3 coding DNA: TGTGCCAGTAGTCCCTGGGGTCGGGGGGCTAATGAAAAACTGTTTTTT. Its translation: CASSPWGRGANEKLFF.

The genes are TRBV7-2 and TRBJ2-3; 11 nucleotides align to TRBD2. The CDR3 has 17 amino acids. With 1 base clipped from V and 2 bases from J, the junction kept 5 bases outside the gene matches. Per the germline V gene, CDR1 is SGHTA and CDR2 is FQGNSA. CDR3 protein: CASSLGLAGPLTDTQYF. CDR3 DNA sequence: TGTGCCAGCAGCTTAGGACTAGCGGGGCCCCTCACAGATACGCAGTATTTT.

The chain uses TRBV16 and TRBJ1-5; D is undetermined. Trimming pared 4 bases from V and 5 bases from J, leaving 9 bases between. CDR1 is KGHSY, CDR2 FQNENV, per germline. The CDR3 totals 13 residues. CDR3 amino acids: CASSLEWDQPQHF. Here the CDR3 DNA reads TGTGCCAGCAGCCTGGAATGGGATCAGCCCCAGCATTTT.

Only one count was recorded for this clone. The chain couples TRBV3-1 (or the pseudogene TRBV3-2) to TRBJ1-1; D may be TRBD1 (5 bases). The CDR3 is 14 amino acids. With 8 bases removed from V and 4 bases from J, the gap between germline ends came to 17 bases. Germline values: CDR1 LGHDT, CDR2 YNNKEL (reference sequence). Here the CDR3 DNA reads TGTGCCAGCGCCGGGCCCGCGGGGGGCACTGAAGCTTTCTTT. This encodes CASAGPAGGTEAFF.

The chain uses TRBV2 and TRBJ1-4; a weak D match, TRBD1 (5 bases). From germline, CDR1 is SNHLY and CDR2 FYNNEI. Trimming cost V 5 bases and J 3 bases, with 10 bases left between them. The CDR3 contains 14 residues. Here the CDR3 DNA reads TGTGCCAGCAGTCTCAGGGACCCTAATGAAAAACTGTTTTTT. Translated: CASSLRDPNEKLFF.

Of note for this clone: This same CDR3 is encoded by further DNA sequences in the sample. The gene calls are TRBV18 and TRBJ1-1; TRBD1 agrees at 10 bases. The CDR3 spans 15 residues. V gave up 3 bases and J gave up 1 base; unmatched junction bases: 2. Germline CDR1 KGHSH, CDR2 LQKENI. The CDR3, as DNA: TGTGCCAGCTCACCTGGACAGGGGGGGAACACTGAAGCTTTCTTT. Residues: CASSPGQGGNTEAFF.

The CDR3 region is CASSLSEQTYGYTF. CDR3 in DNA: TGTGCCAGCAGTTTATCGGAGCAGACCTATGGCTACACCTTC. The rearrangement links TRBV27 to TRBJ1-2; D gene ambiguous. V lost 0 bases, J lost 4 bases, and 9 bases lay in between. CDR3 size: 14 residues. Germline-derived CDR1 and CDR2 are MNHEY and SMNVEV (reference sequence).

This chain connects TRBV12-3 or TRBV12-4 to TRBJ1-2; a possible D gene is TRBD1 (6 bases). Trimming stripped 5 bases from V and 4 bases from J, with 11 bases between. The CDR3 has 13 amino acids. The CDR3 region is CASSPTGAYGYTF. CDR3 coding DNA: TGTGCCAGCAGTCCGACAGGAGCCTATGGCTACACCTTC.